This record concerns one T cell receptor (beta chain) sequence. What it recognizes is unknown. Using immunoSEQ multiplex PCR, the repertoire was profiled, and TCRdb retains in-frame clones only, with some absent. The profile covers about 100,000 clones, with 85% to 90% appearing a single time and over 1.2% taken by the ten largest. The sample comes from a study of T cell responses to AZD1222 COVID-19 vaccine. Study observations and caveats: Repertoire sampling happened only post peak T cell response.

Germline V lookup: CDR1 KGHDR, CDR2 SFDVKD. The CDR3 is made up of 18 amino acids. The V gene lost 0 bases and the J gene lost 0 bases, with 13 bases spanning the gap. The sample consisted of peripheral blood, taken on day 0 of AZD1222 vaccination. This rearrangement joins TRBV24-1 to TRBJ2-2; D may be TRBD1 (5 bases). The source is an adult in good health. The CDR3 sequence is CATSDLGSQGSNTGELFF. The CDR3 DNA reads TGTGCCACCAGTGATTTGGGGTCCCAGGGTTCGAACACCGGGGAGCTGTTTTTT.